One and the same sample provided the 23 T cell receptor beta chains below, sequenced in a study of T cell repertoires in cytomegalovirus infection. One entry per CDR3 protein, called by TCRdb with MiXCR from the reads. The data contain roughly 320,000 distinct CDR3 sequences, 8% to 10% of them seen just once; the ten biggest clones take up 4.3%. Source material: PBMCs. The source of these receptors is a human donor in good health (CMV status not recorded). Some clones in this sample may be carry-over from other donors' samples.

V usage is TRBV10-3 and J usage is TRBJ1-1, with 11 bases lining up with TRBD1. Germline CDR1 reads ENHRY; CDR2 reads SYGVKD. This CDR3 is built from 14 residues. The J segment lost 5 bases and the V segment lost 4 bases, leaving 3 bases of the junction unmatched. The CDR3 nucleotides are TGTGCCATCAGTGCGGGACAGGGGGAGACTGAAGCTTTCTTT. This encodes CAISAGQGETEAFF.

The chain uses TRBV29-1 and TRBJ2-5, with 7 bases lining up with TRBD1. The J segment lost 7 bases and the V segment lost 0 bases, leaving 14 bases of the junction unmatched. The V gene's germline CDR1 is SQVTM and CDR2 ANQGSEA. CDR3 length equals 16 residues. The CDR3: CSVEESQDRPSGTQYF. The DNA for the CDR3 is TGCAGCGTTGAAGAGTCTCAGGACAGGCCGAGTGGGACCCAGTACTTC.

This chain joins TRBV20-1 and TRBJ2-1, with 8 positions matching TRBD2. The J segment lost 2 bases and the V segment lost 2 bases, leaving 11 bases of the junction unmatched. Germline CDR1 reads DFQATT; CDR2 reads SNEGSKA (reference sequence). The CDR3 totals 17 residues. CDR3 residues: CSARSILAGSTYNEQFF. CDR3 in DNA: TGCAGTGCTAGATCAATTCTAGCGGGCTCCACCTACAATGAGCAGTTCTTC.

This sequence joins TRBV20-1 and TRBJ1-5; D is perhaps TRBD1 (6 bases). Trimming removed 0 bases at V and 6 bases at J, with 9 bases between. CDR1 is DFQATT, CDR2 SNEGSKA, per germline (reference sequence). The CDR3 is 13 residues long. CDR3 sequence: CSARDTGLQPQHF. CDR3 nucleotide sequence: TGCAGTGCTAGAGACACAGGGCTTCAGCCCCAGCATTTT.

This chain uses TRBV7-2 with TRBJ1-2; D is uncertain. Germline V gene lookup returns CDR1 SGHTA and CDR2 FQGNSA. CDR3 length: 15 amino acids. V shed 0 bases and J shed 0 bases, with 8 bases lying between them. CDR3 nucleotide sequence: TGTGCCAGCAGCTTAGCTGGGGAGGCTAACTATGGCTACACCTTC. It encodes CASSLAGEANYGYTF.

This clonotype came up many times. V gene TRBV6-1 combines with J gene TRBJ2-1; 7 bases agree with TRBD2. Germline CDR1 MNHNS, CDR2 SASEGT. With 10 bases clipped from V and 0 bases from J, the junction kept 12 bases outside the gene matches. The CDR3 sequence is 16 residues long. CDR3 sequence: CATNLRGGGSYNEQFF. The CDR3 DNA is TGTGCCACCAATCTGAGGGGCGGGGGCTCCTACAATGAGCAGTTCTTC.

The chain joins TRBV27 to TRBJ2-3; the D gene is possibly TRBD1 (6 bases). The CDR3 has 15 residues. CDR1 is MNHEY, CDR2 SMNVEV, per germline (reference sequence). The V and J ends lost 5 bases and 3 bases respectively, with 15 bases between them. The CDR3 is CASSDPGHSTDTQYF. The CDR3 region has the DNA TGTGCCAGCAGTGACCCGGGACACAGTACAGATACGCAGTATTTT.

This clonotype was recorded many times. The chain joins TRBV19 to TRBJ1-1, with 8 bases lining up with TRBD1. This CDR3 region has 14 residues. V trimming: 7 bases; J trimming: 8 bases; junction bases outside the gene matches: 12. Germline CDR1 LNHDA, CDR2 SQIVND (reference sequence). In nucleotides, the CDR3 is TGTGCCAGTACCAGGACAGGGTCGACCCCGGAAGCTTTCTTT. Residues: CASTRTGSTPEAFF. Combining the CDR3 with reference TRBV19 and TRBJ1-1 gives the whole variable domain DGGITQSPKYLFRKEGQNVTLSCEQNLNHDAMYWYRQDPGQGLRLIYYSQIVNDFQKGDIAEGYSVSREKKESFPLTVTSAQKNPTAFYLCASTRTGSTPEAFFGQGTRLTVV.

The chain recombines TRBV7-6 with TRBJ2-2, with a weak D call TRBD2 (6 bases). The CDR3 covers 12 residues. V lost 11 bases, J lost 6 bases, and 13 bases lay in between. The germline V gene has CDR1 SGHVS and CDR2 FNYEAQ. The CDR3 DNA reads TGTGCCGGAGGGAGAGGGGCCGGGGAGCTGTTTTTT. Its translation is CAGGRGAGELFF.

This clonotype came up many times. The genes are TRBV7-2 and TRBJ2-5; no definite D call. Germline lookup yields CDR1 SGHTA and CDR2 FQGNSA. This CDR3 region has 14 residues. V lost 2 bases and J 8 bases, leaving 15 bases between the germline ends. CDR3 sequence (DNA): TGTGCCAGCAGCTTACCCCCGACCCGTACTACCCAGTACTTC. It codes for CASSLPPTRTTQYF.

As to this clonotype: A much larger clone differs by one base, so this may be a read error. The chain employs TRBV10-3 and TRBJ1-1; possibly TRBD1 for D (5 bases). The CDR3 length is 14 residues. V lost 5 bases and J lost 4, with 14 bases in between. Germline CDR1 and CDR2: ENHRY and SYGVKD. CDR3 in DNA: TGTGCCATCAGTATACAGGTGGGACGCACTGAAGCTTTCTTT. Residues: CAISIQVGRTEAFF.

The rearrangement joins TRBV12-5 to TRBJ2-4, with D hard to call. CDR1 is LGHNT, CDR2 FRNRAP, per germline. This CDR3 region has 15 residues. With 0 bases removed from V and 0 bases from J, the gap between germline ends came to 6 bases. The CDR3 coding sequence is TGTGCTAGTGGTTTGGTCTGGGGAGCCAAAAACATTCAGTACTTC. Translating gives CASGLVWGAKNIQYF.

The rearrangement joins TRBV6-6 to TRBJ2-4; tentatively, D is TRBD1 or TRBD2 (6 bases each). Trimming shortened V by 0 bases and J by 0 bases, and 12 bases separated the two germline ends. The germline V gene encodes CDR1 MNHNY and CDR2 SVGAGI (reference sequence). There are 17 residues in the CDR3. In DNA, the CDR3 is TGTGCCAGCAGTTACTCGCGGGACACTCTAGCCAAAAACATTCAGTACTTC. Protein sequence: CASSYSRDTLAKNIQYF.

This clonotype was counted only a few times. The V gene is TRBV7-2, the J gene TRBJ2-5; 8 bases agree with TRBD2. The CDR3 is made up of 15 amino acids. The V and J ends lost 0 bases and 4 bases, in that order; junction bases with no gene match: 4. Per the germline V gene, CDR1 is SGHTA and CDR2 is FQGNSA. The CDR3 region has the DNA TGTGCCAGCAGCTTAGCGCGGGGGGAGGGAGAGACCCAGTACTTC. It yields the protein CASSLARGEGETQYF.

This clonotype has just a few counts. The chain uses TRBV7-2 and TRBJ2-3; D is undetermined. V was cut by 3 bases and J by 6 bases, with 4 bases left in between. This CDR3 is 11 amino acids long. Germline V gene sequence: CDR1 SGHTA, CDR2 FQGNSA. The CDR3 DNA sequence: TGTGCCAGCAGCTTCTATGATACGCAGTATTTT. Protein: CASSFYDTQYF.

The chain uses TRBV25-1 and TRBJ1-1; 8 bases fit TRBD1. With V trimmed by 5 bases and J by 5 bases, 10 bases remained unmatched. The V gene's germline CDR1 is MGHDK and CDR2 SYGVNS. The CDR3 length is 15 residues. DNA for the CDR3: TGTGCCAGCAGTTTTGCCCAGGGGGCTTGGACTGAAGCTTTCTTT. Amino acids: CASSFAQGAWTEAFF. Full variable domain (rest looked up from reference TRBV25-1 and TRBJ1-1): EADIYQTPRYLVIGTGKKITLECSQTMGHDKMYWYQQDPGMELHLIHYSYGVNSTEKGDLSSESTVSRIRTEHFPLTLESARPSHTSQYLCASSFAQGAWTEAFFGQGTRLTVV.

This CDR3 is CSVDAGQGRSGANVLTF. The CDR3 DNA sequence: TGCAGCGTTGATGCGGGACAGGGTCGATCTGGGGCCAACGTCCTGACTTTC. V gene TRBV29-1 combines with J gene TRBJ2-6; TRBD1 aligns across 9 bases. Losses at the gene ends were 3 bases for V and 1 base for J; bases not matched to a gene: 7. The CDR3 loop spans 17 amino acids. In germline, CDR1 is SQVTM, CDR2 ANQGSEA. Full variable domain (missing parts from reference TRBV29-1 and TRBJ2-6): SAVISQKPSRDICQRGTSLTIQCQVDSQVTMMFWYRQQPGQSLTLIATANQGSEATYESGFVIDKFPISRPNLTFSTLTVSNMSPEDSSIYLCSVDAGQGRSGANVLTFGAGSRLTVL.

The chain recombines TRBV12-5 with TRBJ1-5; 8 nucleotides line up with TRBD1. Germline V gives CDR1 LGHNT, CDR2 FRNRAP. The CDR3 is 14 residues long. V lost 5 bases to trimming and J lost 6 bases; unmatched junction nucleotides: 6. Here the CDR3 reads CASGPGQAVQPQHF. CDR3 in DNA: TGTGCTAGTGGTCCGGGACAGGCGGTTCAGCCCCAGCATTTT.

This clonotype was detected ten times or more. The rearrangement uses TRBV28 and TRBJ2-3; 9 bases are shared with TRBD2. Germline trimming cut 4 bases from V and 3 bases from J; bases unmatched to any gene: 8. The CDR3 consists of 16 residues. Germline CDR1 reads MDHEN; CDR2 reads SYDVKM. CDR3 in amino acids: CASSSMGLAVTDTQYF. The CDR3 bases are TGTGCCAGCAGTTCCATGGGACTAGCAGTAACAGATACGCAGTATTTT.

V and J are TRBV27 and TRBJ2-1; no firm D call. CDR3 length: 16 amino acids. Germline lookup yields CDR1 MNHEY and CDR2 SMNVEV (reference sequence). V shed 2 bases and J shed 0 bases, with 11 bases lying between them. In DNA, the CDR3 is TGTGCCAGCAGTTTAGAGGCAGGATACTCCTACAATGAGCAGTTCTTC. This gives the protein CASSLEAGYSYNEQFF.

The CDR3 DNA reads TGTGCCAGCAGCTCAGCCGGGACGCCCTCCTACGAGCAGTACTTC. Translated, it gives CASSSAGTPSYEQYF. This sequence joins TRBV7-2 and TRBJ2-7; D may be TRBD1 or TRBD2 (5 bases each). The CDR3 covers 15 residues. In germline, CDR1 is SGHTA, CDR2 FQGNSA. V was clipped by 4 bases and J by 0 bases, with 13 bases between them.

The chain uses TRBV20-1 and TRBJ1-4; TRBD1 aligns across 8 bases. Germline lookup yields CDR1 DFQATT and CDR2 SNEGSKA (reference sequence). This CDR3 spans 13 amino acids. V shed 1 base and J 7 bases; nucleotides not matched to a gene: 2. The CDR3 loop is CSARGDRGEKLFF. For the CDR3, the DNA is TGCAGTGCTAGAGGAGACAGGGGTGAAAAACTGTTTTTT.

The table lists this clonotype with many counts. This rearrangement joins TRBV19 to TRBJ1-5; unclear D gene. Between the trimmed V and J ends, which lost 6 bases and 1 base, there was a span of 10 bases. Germline V lookup: CDR1 LNHDA, CDR2 SQIVND (reference sequence). The CDR3 is made up of 14 amino acids. The chain's CDR3 is CASRWEGSNQPQHF. CDR3 DNA: TGTGCCAGTAGGTGGGAGGGAAGCAATCAGCCCCAGCATTTT.